Shown below are 3 T cell receptor beta chains from a single sample sequenced in a study of shared clonotypes between healthy human individuals. CD45RO-negative cells were positively selected for CCR7, leaving out terminally differentiated effector memory CD45RA+ cells. Generated by immunoSEQ multiplex PCR, the TCRdb table keeps only in-frame clones and is missing some. The sample records under 700,000 clones, approximately 95% being singletons. What was sequenced was naive CD8+ T cells sorted from blood. The receptors here all came from a woman in her twenties or thirties in good health.

The CDR3 sequence: CASSQHRVGSNEQFF. The CDR3, as DNA: TGTGCCAGCAGCCAACACAGGGTTGGGAGCAATGAGCAGTTCTTC. The rearrangement uses TRBV28 and TRBJ2-1; D perhaps matches TRBD1 (6 bases). Germline CDR1 reads MDHEN; CDR2 reads SYDVKM. V was trimmed by 6 bases and J by 6 bases, leaving 18 bases between them. The length of the CDR3 is 15 residues.

The rearrangement uses TRBV28 and TRBJ2-7; no clear D gene. The CDR3 has 14 amino acids. CDR1 and CDR2 from the germline V gene are MDHEN and SYDVKM. V was pared by 6 bases and J by 2 bases, with 14 bases between. In nucleotides, the CDR3 is TGTGCCAGCAGCCGAGTTGTTGGGACCTACGAGCAGTACTTC. Translating it yields CASSRVVGTYEQYF.

In its sample, this clone was seen a few times. In nucleotides, the CDR3 is TGTGCCAGCAGCTTAGGTGCGGGAGTTCCCTACGAGCAGTACTTC. Translating gives CASSLGAGVPYEQYF. The rearrangement links TRBV11-2 to TRBJ2-7; TRBD2 matches 7 bases. The germline CDR1 and CDR2 sequences are SGHAT and FQNNGV. V lost 1 base, J lost 2 bases, and 5 bases stayed unmatched. This CDR3 comprises 15 residues.